The 14 T cell receptor beta chains given below trace back to one sample, sequenced in a study of spatial heterogeneity in lung cancer. The time point: sample taken at primary tumor resection. From the 5' RACE reads, TCRdb called clonotypes with MiXCR, one entry per CDR3 protein. The sample consists of 150 to 200 distinct CDR3 sequences, 25% to 30% of them appearing once. Sequenced here: normal lung tissue next to the tumor, sampled at surgery. Receptor source: a male donor with early-stage non-small cell lung cancer.

This clonotype showed up just a few times. The chain uses TRBV20-1 and TRBJ2-1; possibly TRBD1 or TRBD2 for D (6 bases each). V was trimmed by 5 bases and J by 0 bases, leaving 17 bases between them. The CDR3 runs to 16 residues. The V gene's germline CDR1 is DFQATT and CDR2 SNEGSKA (reference sequence). CDR3 amino acids: CSAERGDGSSYNEQFF. CDR3 sequence (DNA): TGCAGTGCTGAAAGGGGGGACGGGAGCTCCTACAATGAGCAGTTCTTC.

Within the sample, this clonotype is large (0.1 to 1%). The chain carries TRBV14 and TRBJ2-7; no clear D gene. CDR3 length: 13 residues. Trimming took 5 bases from V and 0 from J, leaving 8 bases between them. CDR1 is SGHDN, CDR2 FVKESK, per germline. CDR3 in DNA: TGTGCCAGCAGCAATCAGCCCTCCTACGAGCAGTACTTC. This sequence encodes CASSNQPSYEQYF.

This clonotype is categorized as hyperexpanded. The gene calls are TRBV6-1 and TRBJ2-6, with no clear D. The CDR3 runs 13 residues. Germline V CDR1 and CDR2: MNHNS, SASEGT. Trimming pared 10 bases from V and 4 bases from J, leaving 11 bases between. CDR3 nucleotide sequence: TGTGCCACCGACCTAGAGGGGGCCAACGTCCTGACTTTC. It specifies CATDLEGANVLTF.

This clonotype is large. The chain is built from TRBV4-2 and TRBJ2-4, with 9 bases fitting TRBD1. CDR3 length: 15 amino acids. With 4 bases clipped from V and 3 bases from J, the junction kept 4 bases outside the gene matches. Germline CDR1 is LGHNA and CDR2 is YNFKEQ. The CDR3 nucleotides read TGTGCCAGCAGCCGGACAGGGGATGGCAAAAACATTCAGTACTTC. Translation gives CASSRTGDGKNIQYF.

In its sample, this clonotype is hyperexpanded. V is TRBV18 and J is TRBJ2-5, with D possibly matching TRBD1 (6 bases). Trimming shortened V by 1 base and J by 4 bases, and 10 bases separated the two germline ends. Germline loops: CDR1 KGHSH, CDR2 LQKENI. CDR3 length: 14 residues. In DNA form, the CDR3 reads TGTGCCAGCTCACCACGGACAGCGGTAGAGACCCAGTACTTC. Protein sequence: CASSPRTAVETQYF.

V usage is TRBV20-1 and J usage is TRBJ2-5; D may be TRBD2 (7 bases). Between the trimmed V and J ends, which lost 2 bases and 2 bases, there was a span of 18 bases. The CDR3 has 16 residues. Per the germline V gene, CDR1 is DFQATT and CDR2 is SNEGSKA (reference sequence). Here the CDR3 DNA reads TGCAGTGCTAGACCCGGACTCGGGGGGCCGCAAGAGACCCAGTACTTC. It encodes CSARPGLGGPQETQYF.

Sample share makes this clonotype large. The chain employs TRBV5-4 and TRBJ2-6, with TRBD1 as a possible D gene (5 bases). Between the trimmed V and J ends, which lost 6 bases and 0 bases, there was a span of 7 bases. CDR1 is SGHNT and CDR2 is YYREEE in the germline V gene (reference sequence). This CDR3 contains 14 residues. CDR3 sequence (DNA): TGTGCCAGCACGACAGCCTCTGGGGCCAACGTCCTGACTTTC. Translated: CASTTASGANVLTF.

This clonotype rates as large. The rearrangement uses TRBV28 and TRBJ2-2; 8 positions match TRBD1. V gave up 2 bases and J gave up 1 base; unmatched junction bases: 3. The CDR3 has 16 residues. CDR1 and CDR2 (germline): MDHEN, SYDVKM. CDR3 in amino acids: CASSLRTGLNTGELFF. Here the CDR3 DNA reads TGTGCCAGCAGTTTAAGGACAGGGTTGAACACCGGGGAGCTGTTTTTT. The full variable domain, in which reference TRBV28 and TRBJ2-2 provide the parts outside the CDR3, is DVKVTQSSRYLVKRTGEKVFLECVQDMDHENMFWYRQDPGLGLRLIYFSYDVKMKEKGDIPEGYSVSREKKERFSLILESASTNQTSMYLCASSLRTGLNTGELFFGEGSRLTVL.

V and J are TRBV4-1 and TRBJ2-7; possibly TRBD2 for D (6 bases). The V and J ends lost 0 bases and 4 bases respectively, with 13 bases between them. This CDR3 comprises 15 residues. The germline gives CDR1 MGHRA, CDR2 YSYEKL. The CDR3 region is CASSQDGRGTYEQYF. The CDR3 DNA reads TGCGCCAGCAGCCAAGACGGACGGGGGACTTACGAGCAGTACTTC.

By share, this clonotype counts as hyperexpanded. The rearrangement joins TRBV27 to TRBJ2-5; 7 nucleotides align to TRBD2. CDR3 size: 16 residues. Germline CDR1 reads MNHEY; CDR2 reads SMNVEV (reference sequence). The ends lost 5 bases at V and 1 base at J; junction bases unmatched: 10. CDR3 protein: CASSPTWDYLQETQYF. For the CDR3, the DNA is TGTGCCAGCAGTCCCACCTGGGACTACCTCCAAGAGACCCAGTACTTC.

This clonotype is classed as hyperexpanded. V and J are TRBV5-1 and TRBJ2-2, with 10 nucleotides matching TRBD2. The CDR3 spans 16 residues. Per germline, CDR1 SGHRS and CDR2 YFSETQ. J was trimmed by 4 bases and V by 4 bases; bases with no gene match: 7. CDR3 in DNA: TGCGCCAGCAGCCCCGAGCGGGGGGGCAGCACCGGGGAGCTGTTTTTT. This sequence encodes CASSPERGGSTGELFF.

The sample holds one count of this clonotype. Since a much larger clone is just one base distant, this may be a read error. V usage is TRBV7-7 and J usage is TRBJ2-1; perhaps D is TRBD1 or TRBD2 (5 bases each). Germline CDR1 reads SSHAT; CDR2 reads FNYEAQ (reference sequence). CDR3 length: 15 residues. In nucleotides, the CDR3 is TGTGCTAGCAGCCCAAGACTCGGTGGGGGTGAAGAGCAGTTCTTC. It specifies CASSPRLGGGEEQFF.

This clonotype is judged hyperexpanded. The rearrangement uses TRBV11-2 and TRBJ2-7; D gene ambiguous. Between the trimmed V and J ends, which lost 5 bases and 2 bases, there was a span of 13 bases. The germline gives CDR1 SGHAT, CDR2 FQNNGV. The CDR3 is 14 residues long. The CDR3 DNA reads as TGTGCCAGCAGCAGGGATCCCGGAACCTACGAGCAGTACTTC. Translated, it gives CASSRDPGTYEQYF.

By share of the sample, this clonotype is hyperexpanded. The V gene is TRBV7-2, the J gene TRBJ2-7; TRBD1 might be the D (8 bases). V lost 4 bases to trimming and J lost 6 bases, with 10 bases between them. This CDR3 has 12 residues. Germline assignment: CDR1 SGHTA and CDR2 FQGNSA. The CDR3 DNA reads as TGTGCCAGCAGCTACAGGGGGGGCGAGCAGTACTTC. Translating gives CASSYRGGEQYF.